Below are 3 T cell receptor beta chains sequenced from a single sample in a study of T cell changes during pregnancy in multiple sclerosis. Repertoires were generated with immunoSEQ multiplex PCR, while TCRdb's copy carries only in-frame clones and drops some. The sample yields some 24,000 clones, more than 75% seen once. Sequencing was performed on CD8+ T cells from peripheral blood mononuclear cells, taken in the third trimester of pregnancy. These receptors came from a female donor in good health, enrolled as a control in a pregnancy study.

The V call is TRBV5-1, the J call TRBJ1-1; TRBD1 aligns across 7 bases. V was pared by 0 bases and J by 7 bases, with 6 bases of the junction left unmatched. CDR3 length equals 14 residues. Germline CDR1 reads SGHRS; CDR2 reads YFSETQ. Here the CDR3 reads CASSLGQGIYEAFF. The CDR3 DNA reads as TGCGCCAGCAGCTTGGGACAGGGAATATATGAAGCTTTCTTT.

The chain carries TRBV6-1 and TRBJ2-2; TRBD1 matches 7 bases. V trimming: 7 bases; J trimming: 3 bases; junction bases outside the gene matches: 8. The CDR3 has 15 amino acids. Germline V gives CDR1 MNHNS, CDR2 SASEGT. The CDR3 protein is CASIGWQGDTGELFF. The CDR3 bases are TGTGCCAGCATAGGTTGGCAGGGGGACACCGGGGAGCTGTTTTTT.

The J gene is TRBJ1-1, the V gene TRBV19; D call uncertain. CDR1 is LNHDA and CDR2 is SQIVND in the germline V gene (reference sequence). This CDR3 is built from 13 residues. V shed 3 bases and J shed 1 base, with 6 bases lying between them. Here the CDR3 reads CASSITENTEAFF. CDR3 nucleotide sequence: TGTGCCAGTAGTATTACAGAGAACACTGAAGCTTTCTTT.